This T cell receptor beta chain originates from a study of blood T cell repertoires in COVID-19. Libraries were prepared by immunoSEQ multiplex PCR; TCRdb keeps only in-frame clonotypes and omits some of them. The sample consists of roughly 300,000 clones, roughly nine tenths of them appearing once. The germline gives CDR1 SGHTA, CDR2 FQGNSA. The CDR3 covers 18 residues. With V trimmed by 3 bases and J by 2 bases, 13 bases remained unmatched. The sequence was collected from a man between 18 and 29 years old who had recovered from COVID-19. The V call is TRBV7-2, the J call TRBJ1-2; 9 bases are shared with TRBD1. The sample comprised peripheral blood. The CDR3 region is CASSFYRGPYLKNYGYTF. CDR3 coding DNA: TGTGCCAGCAGCTTCTACAGGGGGCCCTACCTTAAAAACTATGGCTACACCTTC.